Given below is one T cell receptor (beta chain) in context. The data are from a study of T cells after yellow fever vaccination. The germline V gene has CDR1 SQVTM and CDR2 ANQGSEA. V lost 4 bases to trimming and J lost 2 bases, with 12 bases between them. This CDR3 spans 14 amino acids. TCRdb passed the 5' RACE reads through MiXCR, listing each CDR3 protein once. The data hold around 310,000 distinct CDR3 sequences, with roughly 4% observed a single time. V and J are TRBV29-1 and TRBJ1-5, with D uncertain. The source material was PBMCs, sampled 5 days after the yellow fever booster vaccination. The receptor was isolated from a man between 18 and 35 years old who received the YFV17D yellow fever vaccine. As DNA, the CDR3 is TGCAGCGTTGCGGAGGGAGGAGGCAATCAGCCCCAGCATTTT. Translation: CSVAEGGGNQPQHF.